This T cell receptor beta chain came from a study of T cell responses to AZD1222 COVID-19 vaccine. As for this clone: What it binds is not known.

Germline CDR1 and CDR2: PRHDT and FYEKMQ (reference sequence). This CDR3 spans 19 amino acids. V was clipped by 5 bases and J by 6 bases, with 31 bases between them. Findings of the study overall: Repertoire sampling occurred only after the peak T cell response. AZD1222 recipients seropositive at baseline numbered only 5 or 6.

Clones were read by immunoSEQ multiplex PCR, and TCRdb kept only the in-frame ones, dropping some. The sample contains over 130,000 clones, about 93% of which appear only once. The receptor was isolated from an adult who received the AZD1222 COVID-19 vaccine. Source: peripheral blood, taken 28 days after the second AZD1222 dose. The chain employs TRBV13 and TRBJ1-2; tentative D call: TRBD1 (6 bases). This chain's CDR3 is CASSPRIKKEPQGRDGYTF. The CDR3 DNA reads TGTGCCAGCAGCCCGCGAATAAAGAAGGAACCACAGGGTCGGGATGGCTACACCTTC.